The sequence of this TCR beta chain was determined in a study of response to subunit inactivated influenza vaccine. MiXCR was run by TCRdb on the RT-PCR reads, yielding one entry per CDR3 protein. This table holds roughly 630,000 distinct CDR3 sequences, 14% found once. CDR1 is SNHLY, CDR2 FYNNEI, per germline. The ends were cut back, 11 bases at V and 5 bases at J, with 14 bases in the middle. The CDR3 runs to 12 residues. This clonotype was counted only a few times. The sequencing here drew on PBMCs from blood, taken around two weeks before vaccination. The chain couples TRBV2 to TRBJ2-3, with no clear D. The TCR sequence derives from a man aged 50-59 years who received an inactivated influenza vaccine. CDR3 sequence reads: CAGTFRRDTQYF. CDR3 bases: TGTGCCGGAACATTCCGAAGAGATACGCAGTATTTT. Full variable domain (rest looked up from reference TRBV2 and TRBJ2-3): EPEVTQTPSHQVTQMGQEVILRCVPISNHLYFYWYRQILGQKVEFLVSFYNNEISEKSEIFDDQFSVERPDGSNFTLKIRSTKLEDSAMYFCAGTFRRDTQYFGPGTRLTVL.